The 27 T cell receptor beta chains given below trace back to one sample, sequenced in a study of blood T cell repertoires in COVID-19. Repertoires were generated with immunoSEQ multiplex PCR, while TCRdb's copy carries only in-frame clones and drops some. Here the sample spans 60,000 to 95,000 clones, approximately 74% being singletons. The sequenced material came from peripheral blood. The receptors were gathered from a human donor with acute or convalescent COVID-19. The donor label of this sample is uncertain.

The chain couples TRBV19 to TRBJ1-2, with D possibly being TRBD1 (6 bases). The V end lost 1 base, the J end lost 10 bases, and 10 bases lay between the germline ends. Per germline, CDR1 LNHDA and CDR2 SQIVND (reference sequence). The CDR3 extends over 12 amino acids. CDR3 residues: CASSIAGQIYTF. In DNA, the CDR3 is TGTGCCAGTAGTATAGCTGGACAGATCTACACCTTC.

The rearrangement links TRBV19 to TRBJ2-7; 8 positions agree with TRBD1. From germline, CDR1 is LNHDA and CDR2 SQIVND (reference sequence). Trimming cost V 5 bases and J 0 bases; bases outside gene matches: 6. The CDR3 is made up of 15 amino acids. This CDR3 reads CASSPRTGSSYEQYF. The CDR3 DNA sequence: TGTGCCAGTAGTCCCCGGACAGGGAGCTCCTACGAGCAGTACTTC.

CDR3 DNA: TGTGCCAGCAGTACAGGGGGCGGAGATACGCAGTATTTT. It encodes CASSTGGGDTQYF. V gene TRBV7-9 combines with J gene TRBJ2-3; 9 positions agree with TRBD1. The CDR3 runs to 13 residues. Germline assignment: CDR1 SEHNR and CDR2 FQNEAQ (reference sequence). With 6 bases clipped from V and 5 bases from J, the junction kept 3 bases outside the gene matches.

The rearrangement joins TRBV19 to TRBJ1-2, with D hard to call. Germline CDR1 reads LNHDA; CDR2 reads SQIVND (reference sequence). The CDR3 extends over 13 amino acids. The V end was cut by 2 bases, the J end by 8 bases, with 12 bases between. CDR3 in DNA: TGTGCCAGTAGTATAAAGGAGGGCCGGGGCTACACCTTC. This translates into CASSIKEGRGYTF.

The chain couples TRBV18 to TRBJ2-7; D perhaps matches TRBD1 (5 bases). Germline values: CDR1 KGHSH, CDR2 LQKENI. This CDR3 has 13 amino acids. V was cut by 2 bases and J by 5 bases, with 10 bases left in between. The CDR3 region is CASSPSGPNEQYF. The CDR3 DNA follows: TGTGCCAGCTCACCATCAGGGCCAAACGAGCAGTACTTC.

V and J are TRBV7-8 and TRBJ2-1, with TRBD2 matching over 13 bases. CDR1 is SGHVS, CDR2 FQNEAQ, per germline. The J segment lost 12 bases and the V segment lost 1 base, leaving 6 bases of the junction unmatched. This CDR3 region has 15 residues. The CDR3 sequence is CASSLGSTSGGSQFF. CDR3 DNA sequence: TGTGCCAGCAGCTTAGGATCGACTAGCGGGGGGTCGCAGTTCTTC.

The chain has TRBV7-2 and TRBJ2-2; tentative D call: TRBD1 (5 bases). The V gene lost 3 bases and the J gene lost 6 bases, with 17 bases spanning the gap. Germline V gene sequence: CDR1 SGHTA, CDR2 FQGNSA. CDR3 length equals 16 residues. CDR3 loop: CASSLGQGKRAGELFF. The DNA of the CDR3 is TGTGCCAGCAGCTTGGGCCAGGGAAAAAGGGCCGGGGAGCTGTTTTTT.

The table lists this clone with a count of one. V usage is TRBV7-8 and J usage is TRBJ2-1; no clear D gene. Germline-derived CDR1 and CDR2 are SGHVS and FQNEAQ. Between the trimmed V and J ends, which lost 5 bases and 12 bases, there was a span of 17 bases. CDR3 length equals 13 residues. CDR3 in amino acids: CASSSERAARQFF. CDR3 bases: TGTGCCAGCAGCAGCGAACGTGCGGCACGGCAGTTCTTC.

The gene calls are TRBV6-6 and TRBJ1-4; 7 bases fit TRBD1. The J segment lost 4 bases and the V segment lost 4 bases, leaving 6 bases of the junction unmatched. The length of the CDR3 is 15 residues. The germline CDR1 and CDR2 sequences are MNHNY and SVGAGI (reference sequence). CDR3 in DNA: TGTGCCAGCAGTTGGCCGGACAGGCTTAATGAAAAACTGTTTTTT. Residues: CASSWPDRLNEKLFF.

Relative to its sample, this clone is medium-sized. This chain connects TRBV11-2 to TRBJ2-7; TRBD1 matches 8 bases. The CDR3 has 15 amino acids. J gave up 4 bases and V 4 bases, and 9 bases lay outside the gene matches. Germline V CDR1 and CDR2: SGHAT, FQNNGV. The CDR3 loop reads CASSSLRGQAYEQYF. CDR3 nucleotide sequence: TGTGCCAGCAGCTCCTTGAGGGGACAGGCTTACGAGCAGTACTTC.

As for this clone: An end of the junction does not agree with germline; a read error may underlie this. The CDR3 is CASSGKTSSDF. The CDR3 region has the DNA TGTGCCAGCAGTGGGAAGACTAGTAGTGACTTC. The chain recombines TRBV3-1 (or the pseudogene TRBV3-2) with TRBJ2-5; D is possibly TRBD2 (6 bases). In germline, CDR1 is LGHDT, CDR2 YNNKEL (reference sequence). The CDR3 is 11 residues long.

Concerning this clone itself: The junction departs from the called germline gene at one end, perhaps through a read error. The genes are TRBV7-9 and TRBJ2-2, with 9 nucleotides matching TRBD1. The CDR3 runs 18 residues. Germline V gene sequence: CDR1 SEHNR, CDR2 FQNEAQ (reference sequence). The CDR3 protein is CASSVAAPGQGNTGELFF. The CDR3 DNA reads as TGTGCCAGCAGCGTAGCAGCCCCGGGACAGGGGAACACCGGGGAGCTGTTTTTT.

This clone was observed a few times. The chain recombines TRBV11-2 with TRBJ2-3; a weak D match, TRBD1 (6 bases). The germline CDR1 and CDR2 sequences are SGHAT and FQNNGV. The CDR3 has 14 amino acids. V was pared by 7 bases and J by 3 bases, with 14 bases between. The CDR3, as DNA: TGTGCCAGCACCGGAAACAGGGAGACAGATACGCAGTATTTT. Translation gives CASTGNRETDTQYF.

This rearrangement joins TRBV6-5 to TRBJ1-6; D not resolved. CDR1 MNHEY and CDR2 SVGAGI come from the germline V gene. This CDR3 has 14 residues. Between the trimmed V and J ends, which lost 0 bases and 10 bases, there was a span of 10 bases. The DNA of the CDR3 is TGTGCCAGCAGTTACTCGGAGGGTGGATCACCCCTCCACTTT. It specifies CASSYSEGGSPLHF.

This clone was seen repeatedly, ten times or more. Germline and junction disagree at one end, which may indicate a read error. CDR3 sequence (DNA): TGTGCCAGCAGATTAGTACAGAACACTGAAGCTTTCTTT. Translated: CASRLVQNTEAFF. This chain links TRBV11-2 with TRBJ1-1, with unresolved D. Germline CDR1 and CDR2: SGHAT and FQNNGV. The CDR3 covers 13 residues.

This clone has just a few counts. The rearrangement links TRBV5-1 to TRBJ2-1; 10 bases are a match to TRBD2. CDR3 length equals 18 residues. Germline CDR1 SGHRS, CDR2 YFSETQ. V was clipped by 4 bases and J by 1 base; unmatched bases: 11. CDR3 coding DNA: TGCGCCAGCAGCCAACCCGGGACTAGCGAGGAATCCTACAATGAGCAGTTCTTC. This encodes CASSQPGTSEESYNEQFF.

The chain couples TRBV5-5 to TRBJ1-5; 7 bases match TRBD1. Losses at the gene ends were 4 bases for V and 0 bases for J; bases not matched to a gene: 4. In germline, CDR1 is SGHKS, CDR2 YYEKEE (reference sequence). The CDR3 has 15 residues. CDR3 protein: CASSEGQYSNQPQHF. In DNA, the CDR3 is TGTGCCAGCAGCGAGGGACAGTATAGCAATCAGCCCCAGCATTTT.

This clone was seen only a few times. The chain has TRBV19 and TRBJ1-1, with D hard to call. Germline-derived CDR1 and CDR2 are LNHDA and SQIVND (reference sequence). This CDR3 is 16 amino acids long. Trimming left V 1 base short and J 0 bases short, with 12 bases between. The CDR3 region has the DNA TGTGCCAGTAGTATAGGCCCAGGAGGGATGAACACTGAAGCTTTCTTT. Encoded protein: CASSIGPGGMNTEAFF.

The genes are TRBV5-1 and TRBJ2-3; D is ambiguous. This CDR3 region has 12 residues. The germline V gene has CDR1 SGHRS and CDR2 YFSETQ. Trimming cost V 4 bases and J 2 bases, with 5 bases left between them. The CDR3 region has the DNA TGCGCCAGCAGCCCTAACACAGATACGCAGTATTTT. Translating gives CASSPNTDTQYF.

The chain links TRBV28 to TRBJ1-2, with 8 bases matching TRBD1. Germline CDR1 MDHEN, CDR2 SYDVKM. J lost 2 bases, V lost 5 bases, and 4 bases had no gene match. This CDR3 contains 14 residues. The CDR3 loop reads CASSTRQGNYGYTF. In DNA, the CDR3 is TGTGCCAGCAGTACTCGACAGGGGAACTATGGCTACACCTTC.

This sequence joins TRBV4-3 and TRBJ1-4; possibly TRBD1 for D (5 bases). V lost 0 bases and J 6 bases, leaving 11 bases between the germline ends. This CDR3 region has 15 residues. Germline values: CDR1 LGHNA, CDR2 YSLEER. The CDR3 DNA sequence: TGCGCCAGCAGCCAAGACTGGGGCTCCTATGAAAAACTGTTTTTT. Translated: CASSQDWGSYEKLFF.

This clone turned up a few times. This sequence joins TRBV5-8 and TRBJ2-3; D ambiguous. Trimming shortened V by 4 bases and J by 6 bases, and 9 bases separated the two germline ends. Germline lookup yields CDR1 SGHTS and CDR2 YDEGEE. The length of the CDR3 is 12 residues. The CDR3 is CASSAPVDTQYF. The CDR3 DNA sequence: TGTGCCAGCAGCGCCCCAGTTGATACGCAGTATTTT.

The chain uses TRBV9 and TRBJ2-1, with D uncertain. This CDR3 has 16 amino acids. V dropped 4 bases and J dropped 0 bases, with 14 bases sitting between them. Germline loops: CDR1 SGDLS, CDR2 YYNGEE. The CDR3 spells CASSQVPRNSYNEQFF. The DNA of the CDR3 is TGTGCCAGCAGCCAAGTCCCTAGGAACTCCTACAATGAGCAGTTCTTC. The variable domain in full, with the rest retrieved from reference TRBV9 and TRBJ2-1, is DSGVTQTPKHLITATGQRVTLRCSPRSGDLSVYWYQQSLDQGLQFLIQYYNGEERAKGNILERFSAQQFPDLHSELNLSSLELGDSALYFCASSQVPRNSYNEQFFGPGTRLTVL.

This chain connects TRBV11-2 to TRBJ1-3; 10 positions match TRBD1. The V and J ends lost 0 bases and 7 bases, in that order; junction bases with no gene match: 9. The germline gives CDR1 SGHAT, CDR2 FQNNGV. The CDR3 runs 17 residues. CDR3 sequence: CASSLDWRTGGINTIYF. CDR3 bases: TGTGCCAGCAGCTTAGATTGGAGGACAGGGGGAATCAACACCATATATTTT.

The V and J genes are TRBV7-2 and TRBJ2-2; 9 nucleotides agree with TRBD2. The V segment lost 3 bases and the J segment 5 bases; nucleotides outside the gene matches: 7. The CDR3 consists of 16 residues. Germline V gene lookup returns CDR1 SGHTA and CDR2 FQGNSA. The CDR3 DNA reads TGTGCCAGCAGCTTCGCGGGGGGGGCTGCGACCGGGGAGCTGTTTTTT. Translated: CASSFAGGAATGELFF.

CDR3 bases: TGTGCCATCAGTGGCGGGGGTCCCTACAATGAGCAGTTCTTC. Protein product: CAISGGGPYNEQFF. The genes are TRBV10-3 and TRBJ2-1; 7 bases map to TRBD2. J lost 2 bases, V lost 4 bases, and 2 bases had no gene match. Germline V lookup: CDR1 ENHRY, CDR2 SYGVKD. CDR3 length: 14 residues.

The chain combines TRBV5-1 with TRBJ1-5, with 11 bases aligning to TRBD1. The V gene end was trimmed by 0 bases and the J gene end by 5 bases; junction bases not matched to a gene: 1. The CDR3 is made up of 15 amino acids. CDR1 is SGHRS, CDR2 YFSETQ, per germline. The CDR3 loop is CASSLGTGGDQPQHF. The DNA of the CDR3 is TGCGCCAGCAGCTTGGGGACAGGGGGCGATCAGCCCCAGCATTTT.